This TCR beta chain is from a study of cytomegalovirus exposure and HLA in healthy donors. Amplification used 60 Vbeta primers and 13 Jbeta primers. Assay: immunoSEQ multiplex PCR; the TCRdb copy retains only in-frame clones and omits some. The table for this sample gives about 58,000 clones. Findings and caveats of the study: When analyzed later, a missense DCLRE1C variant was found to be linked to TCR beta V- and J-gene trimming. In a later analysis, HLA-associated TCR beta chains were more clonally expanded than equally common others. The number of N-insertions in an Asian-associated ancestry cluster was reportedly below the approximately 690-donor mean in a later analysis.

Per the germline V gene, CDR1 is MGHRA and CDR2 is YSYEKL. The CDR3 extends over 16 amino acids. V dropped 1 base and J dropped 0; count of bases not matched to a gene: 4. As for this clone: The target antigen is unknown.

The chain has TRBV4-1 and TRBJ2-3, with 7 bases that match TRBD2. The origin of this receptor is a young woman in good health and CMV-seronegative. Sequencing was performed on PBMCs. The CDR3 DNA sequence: TGCGCCAGCAGCCAAGGAGCGGGGACTAGCACAGATACGCAGTATTTT. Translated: CASSQGAGTSTDTQYF.